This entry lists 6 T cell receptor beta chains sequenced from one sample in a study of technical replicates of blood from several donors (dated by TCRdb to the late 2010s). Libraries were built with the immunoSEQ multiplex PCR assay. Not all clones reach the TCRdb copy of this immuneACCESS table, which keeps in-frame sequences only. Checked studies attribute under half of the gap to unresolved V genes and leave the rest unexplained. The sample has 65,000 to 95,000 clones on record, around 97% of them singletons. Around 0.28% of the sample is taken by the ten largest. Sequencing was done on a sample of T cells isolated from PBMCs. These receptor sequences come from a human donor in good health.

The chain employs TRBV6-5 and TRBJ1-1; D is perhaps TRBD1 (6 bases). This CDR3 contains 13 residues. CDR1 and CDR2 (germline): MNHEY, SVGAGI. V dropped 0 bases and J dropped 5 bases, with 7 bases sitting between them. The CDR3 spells CASSYSGTTEAFF. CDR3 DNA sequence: TGTGCCAGCAGTTACTCAGGGACAACTGAAGCTTTCTTT.

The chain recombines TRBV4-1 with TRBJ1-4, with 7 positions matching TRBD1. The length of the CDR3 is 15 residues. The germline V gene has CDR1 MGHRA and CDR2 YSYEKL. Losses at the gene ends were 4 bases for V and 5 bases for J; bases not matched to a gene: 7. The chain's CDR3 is CASSPLTGRNEKLFF. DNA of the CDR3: TGCGCCAGCAGCCCCTTGACAGGGAGGAATGAAAAACTGTTTTTT.

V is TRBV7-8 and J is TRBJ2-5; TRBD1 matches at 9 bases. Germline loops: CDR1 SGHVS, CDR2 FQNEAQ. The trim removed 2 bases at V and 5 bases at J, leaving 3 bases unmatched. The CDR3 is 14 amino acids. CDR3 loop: CASSLRDRVETQYF. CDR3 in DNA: TGTGCCAGCAGCTTACGGGACAGGGTTGAGACCCAGTACTTC.

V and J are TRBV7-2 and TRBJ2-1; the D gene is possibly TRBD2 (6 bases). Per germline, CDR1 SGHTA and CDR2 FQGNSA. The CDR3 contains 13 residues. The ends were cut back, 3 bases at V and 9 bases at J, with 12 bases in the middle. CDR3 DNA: TGTGCCAGCAGCTTCGGGGGAGGCGGTGAGCAGTTCTTC. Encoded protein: CASSFGGGGEQFF.

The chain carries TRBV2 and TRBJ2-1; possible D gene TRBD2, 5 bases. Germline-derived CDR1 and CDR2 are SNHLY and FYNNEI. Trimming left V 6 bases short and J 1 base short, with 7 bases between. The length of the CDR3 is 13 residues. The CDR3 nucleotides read TGTGCCAGCAGGACGGGGTCCTACAATGAGCAGTTCTTC. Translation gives CASRTGSYNEQFF.

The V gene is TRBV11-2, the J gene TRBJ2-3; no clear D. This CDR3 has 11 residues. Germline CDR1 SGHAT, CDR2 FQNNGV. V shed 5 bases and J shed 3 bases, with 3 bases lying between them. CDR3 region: CASSRTDTQYF. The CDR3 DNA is TGTGCCAGCAGCCGGACAGATACGCAGTATTTT.